The 29 T cell receptor beta chains in this list originate from one sample, sequenced in a study of identical twins. MiXCR was run by TCRdb on the 5' RACE reads, yielding one entry per CDR3 protein. In the table there are some 1,600,000 distinct CDR3 sequences, under 35% of which are singletons. Sequenced material: cord blood. The receptors come from a newborn girl in good health.

This sequence joins TRBV4-1 and TRBJ2-7; D tentatively reads TRBD1 or TRBD2 (5 bases each). The CDR3 extends over 22 amino acids. CDR1 is MGHRA, CDR2 YSYEKL, per germline. V lost 1 base and J lost 2, with 33 bases in between. The CDR3 DNA sequence: TGCGCCAGCAGCCAAGTAGGTCTAAAGGGAACTAGGCCAGGGAAAGGCACCTACGAGCAGTACTTC. This gives the protein CASSQVGLKGTRPGKGTYEQYF.

This chain connects TRBV28 to TRBJ2-2; D is unresolved. Germline assignment: CDR1 MDHEN and CDR2 SYDVKM. CDR3 size: 14 residues. Trimming stripped 6 bases from V and 0 bases from J, with 8 bases between. Here the CDR3 DNA reads TGTGCCAGCAGGTCGGGCGCGAACACCGGGGAGCTGTTTTTT. Protein product: CASRSGANTGELFF.

Details on this clonotype: A much bigger clone sits one base away, suggesting this may be a read error. The chain couples TRBV6-2 or TRBV6-3 to TRBJ1-5; 12 nucleotides match TRBD1. CDR1 is MNHEY and CDR2 is SVGEGT in the germline V gene. The CDR3 has 19 amino acids. CDR3 nucleotides: TGTGCCAGCAGGGAGCCGGGACAGGGGGCGTTTTATAGCGATCAGCCCCAGCATTTT. Amino acids: CASREPGQGAFYSDQPQHF.

The rearrangement uses TRBV2 and TRBJ1-5, with 8 positions matching TRBD1. The CDR3 extends over 15 amino acids. V was pared by 6 bases and J by 3 bases, with 7 bases of the junction left unmatched. In germline, CDR1 is SNHLY, CDR2 FYNNEI. CDR3 DNA sequence: TGTGCCAGCAGCGACCCGGGACAGGCCAATCAGCCCCAGCATTTT. It translates to CASSDPGQANQPQHF.

This clonotype has only a few counts. The chain combines TRBV28 with TRBJ1-4; 9 positions agree with TRBD1. Germline CDR1 reads MDHEN; CDR2 reads SYDVKM. The CDR3 totals 15 residues. V shed 7 bases, J shed 8 bases, and the junction held 11 bases outside the gene matches. The CDR3 coding sequence is TGTGCCAGCACCGTACCCGGGACAGGGAACGAAAAACTGTTTTTT. This codes for CASTVPGTGNEKLFF.

This clonotype occurred a few times. J is TRBJ2-3 and V is TRBV2; the match to TRBD1 covers 9 bases. The length of the CDR3 is 15 residues. The junction had 4 bases not matched to a gene; V was cut back by 4 bases and J by 2 bases. The germline V gene has CDR1 SNHLY and CDR2 FYNNEI. The CDR3 reads CASSGGTGTTDTQYF. CDR3 nucleotide sequence: TGTGCCAGCAGTGGAGGGACAGGGACCACAGATACGCAGTATTTT.

V usage is TRBV12-3 or TRBV12-4 and J usage is TRBJ2-5, with 7 bases identical to TRBD1. The J call may not be correct, given that the DNA end is closer to TRBJ2-7. The CDR3 runs 13 residues. This CDR3 reads CASSLRDSHEQYF. Written as DNA, the CDR3 is TGTGCCAGCAGTCTCCGGGACAGCCACGAGCAGTACTTC.

This clonotype has a handful of counts. V is TRBV20-1 and J is TRBJ2-7; no reliable D call. The CDR3 loop spans 16 amino acids. Germline CDR1 DFQATT, CDR2 SNEGSKA (reference sequence). Trimming cost V 0 bases and J 3 bases, with 18 bases left between them. The CDR3 spells CSARDQFTVNFYEQYF. DNA for the CDR3: TGCAGTGCTAGAGATCAGTTCACCGTAAATTTCTACGAGCAGTACTTC.

V is TRBV27 and J is TRBJ2-2, with D possibly matching TRBD2 (6 bases). Germline V CDR1 and CDR2: MNHEY, SMNVEV (reference sequence). Trimming pared 3 bases from V and 5 bases from J, leaving 16 bases between. CDR3 size: 16 residues. The CDR3 sequence: CASSLEGRDRTGELFF. The CDR3 nucleotides are TGTGCCAGCAGTTTGGAGGGAAGGGATAGGACCGGGGAGCTGTTTTTT.

The V call is TRBV4-2, the J call TRBJ1-2, with D uncertain. The CDR3 covers 13 residues. V was clipped by 1 base and J by 5 bases, with 8 bases between them. From germline, CDR1 is LGHNA and CDR2 YNFKEQ. CDR3 in amino acids: CASSQVAAYGYTF. The CDR3 DNA follows: TGTGCCAGCAGCCAAGTAGCTGCTTATGGCTACACCTTC.

The chain employs TRBV3-1 and TRBJ2-4; 8 nucleotides agree with TRBD1. There are 16 residues in the CDR3. The germline gives CDR1 LGHDT, CDR2 YNNKEL (reference sequence). V shed 2 bases and J 3 bases; nucleotides not matched to a gene: 6. DNA of the CDR3: TGTGCCAGCAGCCAAAGGGAGGACAGGGACAAAAACATTCAGTACTTC. It yields the protein CASSQREDRDKNIQYF.

The chain uses TRBV5-1 and TRBJ2-7; 10 bases are a match to TRBD2. The CDR3 length is 18 residues. V lost 0 bases to trimming and J lost 0 bases; unmatched junction nucleotides: 9. Germline V gene sequence: CDR1 SGHRS, CDR2 YFSETQ. CDR3 region: CASSLVPGLARTSYEQYF. CDR3 DNA: TGCGCCAGCAGCTTGGTACCGGGACTAGCGCGAACCTCCTACGAGCAGTACTTC. Complete variable domain (other parts from reference TRBV5-1 and TRBJ2-7): KAGVTQTPRYLIKTRGQQVTLSCSPISGHRSVSWYQQTPGQGLQFLFEYFSETQRNKGNFPGRFSGRQFSNSRSEMNVSTLELGDSALYLCASSLVPGLARTSYEQYFGPGTRLTVT.

This clonotype was seen repeatedly, ten times or more. This chain connects TRBV7-2 to TRBJ2-7, with TRBD1 matching over 8 bases. CDR3 length equals 16 residues. Germline assignment: CDR1 SGHTA and CDR2 FQGNSA. V dropped 2 bases and J dropped 3; count of bases not matched to a gene: 9. CDR3 nucleotide sequence: TGTGCCAGCAGCTTATCATCAGGGGGCTACTTCTACGAGCAGTACTTC. Residues: CASSLSSGGYFYEQYF.

The chain combines TRBV12-3 or TRBV12-4 with TRBJ2-1; D possibly matches TRBD1 or TRBD2 (5 bases each). The CDR3 has 14 amino acids. The ends were cut back, 2 bases at V and 10 bases at J, with 15 bases in the middle. The CDR3 DNA sequence: TGTGCCAGCAGTTTAAAATTGAGGGGATACGAGCAGTTCTTC. Amino acid sequence: CASSLKLRGYEQFF.

This rearrangement joins TRBV7-2 to TRBJ1-3; TRBD1 agrees at 7 bases. CDR1 SGHTA and CDR2 FQGNSA come from the germline V gene. CDR3 length equals 15 residues. With V trimmed by 5 bases and J by 0 bases, 4 bases remained unmatched. In DNA, the CDR3 is TGTGCCAGCAGCCTATGGGACAGCTCTGGAAACACCATATATTTT. Translation gives CASSLWDSSGNTIYF. Filled out from reference TRBV7-2 and TRBJ1-3, the complete variable domain reads GAGVSQSPSNKVTEKGKDVELRCDPISGHTALYWYRQSLGQGLEFLIYFQGNSAPDKSGLPSDRFSAERTGGSVSTLTIQRTQQEDSAVYLCASSLWDSSGNTIYFGEGSWLTVV.

The chain uses TRBV20-1 and TRBJ2-3, with D uncertain. Germline lookup yields CDR1 DFQATT and CDR2 SNEGSKA (reference sequence). The CDR3 is 13 amino acids. The V and J ends lost 1 base and 6 bases respectively, with 11 bases between them. The CDR3 DNA sequence: TGCAGTGCTAGAGGCATTAACACGGATACGCAGTATTTT. Translated, it gives CSARGINTDTQYF.

The V gene is TRBV2, the J gene TRBJ2-2, with no clear D. CDR3 size: 12 residues. Germline V lookup: CDR1 SNHLY, CDR2 FYNNEI. V was shortened by 2 bases and J by 3 bases, with 1 base between the two germline ends. Here the CDR3 reads CASSEHTGELFF. CDR3 nucleotides: TGTGCCAGCAGTGAACACACCGGGGAGCTGTTTTTT.

This clonotype was seen repeatedly, ten times or more. The gene calls are TRBV14 and TRBJ2-4, with D possibly TRBD2 on 5 matching bases. The V end lost 3 bases, the J end lost 1 base, and 13 bases lay between the germline ends. The CDR3 runs to 16 residues. Germline V gene data show CDR1 as SGHDN and CDR2 as FVKESK. The CDR3 sequence is CASSHPRRRAKNIQYF. As DNA, the CDR3 is TGTGCCAGCAGCCATCCAAGGAGGAGGGCCAAAAACATTCAGTACTTC.

The rearrangement links TRBV18 to TRBJ2-1; D uncertain. Germline V gene lookup returns CDR1 KGHSH and CDR2 LQKENI. CDR3 length: 14 amino acids. Trimming took off 3 bases at V and 8 bases at J, with 14 bases between the two ends. The DNA for the CDR3 is TGTGCCAGCTCACCTGTAAAGCCCTCGGATGAGCAGTTCTTC. It translates to CASSPVKPSDEQFF.

This clonotype came up a few times. The gene calls are TRBV14 and TRBJ2-1, with D possibly matching TRBD2 (6 bases). Trimming shortened V by 5 bases and J by 6 bases, and 20 bases separated the two germline ends. Germline V CDR1 and CDR2: SGHDN, FVKESK. The CDR3 spans 16 residues. DNA for the CDR3: TGTGCCAGCAGCAGCACCGGGACTTACCTCGCCAATGAGCAGTTCTTC. The encoded protein is CASSSTGTYLANEQFF.

This sequence joins TRBV20-1 and TRBJ2-4; 7 nucleotides match TRBD2. Near its end, the DNA agrees better with TRBJ2-5, so the J call may be wrong. Germline assignment: CDR1 DFQATT and CDR2 SNEGSKA (reference sequence). The CDR3 has 12 amino acids. The CDR3 nucleotides read TGCAGTGCTACAGGGAGGGGAGAGACCCAGTACTTC. It translates to CSATGRGETQYF.

Note on this clonotype: Compared with germline, one end of the junction differs, possibly owing to a read error. V usage is TRBV5-6 and J usage is TRBJ2-4; TRBD2 might be the D (5 bases). Germline V gene lookup returns CDR1 SGHDT and CDR2 YYEEEE. This CDR3 has 12 amino acids. The CDR3 loop reads CVSSRPGNIQYF. The CDR3 nucleotides read TGTGTCAGCAGCAGGCCGGGGAACATTCAGTACTTC.

The V and J genes are TRBV2 and TRBJ1-5; D is unresolved. From germline, CDR1 is SNHLY and CDR2 FYNNEI. CDR3 size: 14 residues. Trimming removed 6 bases from V and 0 bases from J, with 9 bases in between. The CDR3 DNA reads as TGTGCCAGCAGACCCGATTATAGCAATCAGCCCCAGCATTTT. Its translation: CASRPDYSNQPQHF.

The V and J genes are TRBV12-3 or TRBV12-4 and TRBJ2-4; tentative D call: TRBD1 (6 bases). The end of the DNA fits TRBJ2-5 better, so the J call may be wrong. The CDR3 is made up of 13 amino acids. This CDR3 reads CASSRTEQETQYF. DNA of the CDR3: TGTGCCAGCAGCAGGACAGAACAAGAGACCCAGTACTTC.

This clonotype was found a few times. The gene calls are TRBV3-1 and TRBJ2-7; D may match TRBD1 or TRBD2 (6 bases each). The CDR3 length is 15 residues. Trimming took off 2 bases at V and 1 base at J, with 12 bases between the two ends. Germline-derived CDR1 and CDR2 are LGHDT and YNNKEL (reference sequence). For the CDR3, the DNA is TGTGCCAGCAGCCAAAGGGGGGCCGGGTCCTACGAGCAGTACTTC. Its translation: CASSQRGAGSYEQYF.

CDR3 in DNA: TGTGCCACCAGCAGAGGCGCCGGGACCACTGAAGCTTTCTTT. It codes for CATSRGAGTTEAFF. V gene TRBV15 combines with J gene TRBJ1-1; a weak D match, TRBD1 (5 bases). Germline CDR1 and CDR2: LNHNV and YYDKDF (reference sequence). This CDR3 is built from 14 residues. Between the trimmed V and J ends, which lost 1 base and 4 bases, there was a span of 10 bases.

This clonotype was counted a few times. The chain carries TRBV20-1 and TRBJ2-5; D is unresolved. V shed 7 bases and J shed 4 bases, with 10 bases lying between them. Germline CDR1 and CDR2: DFQATT and SNEGSKA (reference sequence). This CDR3 spans 11 amino acids. This CDR3 is CSGGVAETQYF. The CDR3 region has the DNA TGCAGTGGAGGAGTGGCAGAGACCCAGTACTTC.

This chain uses TRBV20-1 with TRBJ1-2, with a tentative D call TRBD1 (6 bases). Germline CDR1 and CDR2: DFQATT and SNEGSKA (reference sequence). CDR3 length equals 13 residues. The V gene lost 4 bases and the J gene lost 8 bases, with 17 bases spanning the gap. The CDR3 sequence: CSAIWQGKEGYTF. The CDR3, as DNA: TGCAGTGCTATCTGGCAGGGGAAAGAGGGCTACACCTTC.

Here the CDR3 DNA reads TGTGCCAGCAGCGCAAGGATAGGGGACAGAAAAGAGACCCAGTACTTC. Encoded protein: CASSARIGDRKETQYF. The chain links TRBV14 to TRBJ2-5, with 7 bases aligning to TRBD1. Trimming cost V 5 bases and J 3 bases; bases outside gene matches: 12. Germline values: CDR1 SGHDN, CDR2 FVKESK. The CDR3 totals 16 residues.